Below are 28 T cell receptor beta chains sequenced from a single sample in a study of T-cell memory formation after mild COVID-19. Via MiXCR, TCRdb re-called the 5' RACE reads, giving one row per CDR3 protein. The data show roughly 86,000 distinct CDR3 sequences, less than 15% seen once. Input material: PBMCs or a T cell subset sorted from them (not recorded which). The receptors shown here come from a man between 18 and 29 years old who had mild COVID-19 (a few samples of this study predate the infection). Cell type and time point are not known.

The gene calls are TRBV10-3 and TRBJ2-1; weak D call: TRBD1 (5 bases). The germline V gene has CDR1 ENHRY and CDR2 SYGVKD. The length of the CDR3 is 15 residues. V was cut by 8 bases and J by 8 bases, with 22 bases left in between. The chain's CDR3 is CAIEESAGPDHEQFF. CDR3 sequence (DNA): TGTGCCATCGAAGAGTCGGCAGGGCCTGACCATGAGCAGTTCTTC.

The rearrangement joins TRBV6-2 or TRBV6-3 to TRBJ2-1; a weak D match, TRBD2 (7 bases). Germline-derived CDR1 and CDR2 are MNHEY and SVGEGT. This CDR3 is built from 16 residues. Trimming took off 6 bases at V and 5 bases at J, with 20 bases between the two ends. The CDR3 is CASSPFDAGANNEQFF. CDR3 bases: TGTGCCAGCAGCCCATTCGACGCGGGGGCTAACAATGAGCAGTTCTTC.

This clonotype was detected only a few times. The chain links TRBV29-1 to TRBJ1-3; D is ambiguous. V lost 4 bases and J lost 0, with 13 bases in between. The CDR3 covers 15 residues. CDR1 and CDR2 from the germline V gene are SQVTM and ANQGSEA. For the CDR3, the DNA is TGCAGCGTTGTTTACAGCGTTTCCTCTGGAAACACCATATATTTT. Its protein is CSVVYSVSSGNTIYF.

This clonotype was counted only a few times. This chain links TRBV2 with TRBJ2-2; unclear D gene. V lost 0 bases and J 7 bases, leaving 9 bases between the germline ends. Germline V lookup: CDR1 SNHLY, CDR2 FYNNEI. The CDR3 is 14 amino acids. DNA for the CDR3: TGTGCCAGCAGTGAAGCGGATGCAATCGGGGAGCTGTTTTTT. Translation gives CASSEADAIGELFF.

This clonotype was observed a handful of times. This chain joins TRBV6-6 and TRBJ2-7; 8 bases match TRBD1. The CDR3 covers 12 residues. The ends lost 7 bases at V and 3 bases at J; junction bases unmatched: 2. CDR1 and CDR2 from the germline V gene are MNHNY and SVGAGI (reference sequence). The chain's CDR3 is CASTGQGYEQYF. CDR3 coding DNA: TGTGCCAGCACCGGACAGGGCTACGAGCAGTACTTC.

This clonotype was found many times. The CDR3 reads CASSPLRGITYNEQFF. The CDR3, as DNA: TGTGCCAGCAGCCCTCTCCGGGGCATAACCTACAATGAGCAGTTCTTC. The chain employs TRBV7-9 and TRBJ2-1; D tentatively fits TRBD1 or TRBD2 (5 bases each). This CDR3 is built from 16 residues. Germline V gene sequence: CDR1 SEHNR, CDR2 FQNEAQ (reference sequence). V was cut by 5 bases and J by 2 bases, with 16 bases left in between.

The rearrangement links TRBV27 to TRBJ1-2; 7 bases are shared with TRBD1. The J segment lost 5 bases and the V segment lost 3 bases, leaving 9 bases of the junction unmatched. The CDR3 runs 15 residues. Germline V gene lookup returns CDR1 MNHEY and CDR2 SMNVEV (reference sequence). The CDR3 here is CASSFGMTGNYGYTF. The DNA for the CDR3 is TGTGCCAGCAGTTTTGGGATGACAGGGAATTATGGCTACACCTTC.

This clonotype was detected a few times. The rearrangement joins TRBV4-3 to TRBJ1-6; D possibly corresponds to TRBD1 (6 bases). This CDR3 region has 14 residues. CDR1 and CDR2 from the germline V gene are LGHNA and YSLEER. Trimming removed 0 bases at V and 14 bases at J, with 14 bases between. This CDR3 reads CASSQDSGARSLHF. CDR3 nucleotide sequence: TGCGCCAGCAGCCAAGATTCGGGGGCTAGGTCCCTCCACTTT.

The V call is TRBV9, the J call TRBJ1-1; D perhaps matches TRBD1 (5 bases). The germline V and J ends were trimmed by 0 bases and 3 bases, with 6 bases remaining between them. The CDR3 runs to 13 residues. The germline gives CDR1 SGDLS, CDR2 YYNGEE. The CDR3 sequence: CASSVGGDTEAFF. The CDR3, as DNA: TGTGCCAGCAGCGTAGGAGGGGACACTGAAGCTTTCTTT.

The genes are TRBV28 and TRBJ2-1; D possibly matches TRBD1 or TRBD2 (5 bases each). Germline CDR1 and CDR2: MDHEN and SYDVKM. V gave up 5 bases and J gave up 8 bases, with 13 bases separating them. This CDR3 has 13 residues. The CDR3, as DNA: TGTGCCAGCAGTCGCAGCATGGGGGATGAGCAGTTCTTC. It codes for CASSRSMGDEQFF.

This chain connects TRBV19 to TRBJ2-1, with a tentative D call TRBD2 (7 bases). Trimming took 5 bases from V and 6 from J, leaving 17 bases between them. The CDR3 contains 15 residues. Germline CDR1 LNHDA, CDR2 SQIVND (reference sequence). In DNA form, the CDR3 reads TGTGCCAGTAGTGTCCGGGACAAGCGGGGCAATGAGCAGTTCTTC. It specifies CASSVRDKRGNEQFF.

This clonotype showed up just a few times. The V gene is TRBV10-3, the J gene TRBJ1-2; 8 bases are shared with TRBD1. The CDR3 loop spans 14 amino acids. From germline, CDR1 is ENHRY and CDR2 SYGVKD. Trimming removed 6 bases from V and 8 bases from J; junction bases left unmatched: 11. The CDR3 region has the DNA TGTGCCATCAGCGCGGACAGGGCCCCTCAAGGCTACACCTTC. Its protein is CAISADRAPQGYTF.

This clonotype qualifies as medium-sized (0.01 to 0.1%). The chain carries TRBV10-2 and TRBJ2-2, with 7 bases matching TRBD2. CDR1 and CDR2 from the germline V gene are WSHSY and SAAADI. The CDR3 sequence is 17 residues long. The V gene end was trimmed by 3 bases and the J gene end by 2 bases; junction bases not matched to a gene: 9. This CDR3 is CASSDLGRGTNTGELFF. In DNA, the CDR3 is TGCGCCAGCAGTGATCTAGGGCGGGGGACTAACACCGGGGAGCTGTTTTTT.

This clonotype was detected only a few times. V gene TRBV6-5 combines with J gene TRBJ2-2, with 8 bases matching TRBD2. The CDR3 extends over 16 amino acids. CDR1 and CDR2 (germline): MNHEY, SVGAGI. The V and J ends lost 7 bases and 2 bases, in that order; junction bases with no gene match: 9. The CDR3 nucleotides are TGTGCCAGCAAAGTCATAGCGGGGTTTAACACCGGGGAGCTGTTTTTT. Translation: CASKVIAGFNTGELFF.

This clonotype was counted only a few times. The V call is TRBV7-8, the J call TRBJ2-7; D is possibly TRBD1 (6 bases). This CDR3 has 16 amino acids. V lost 5 bases to trimming and J lost 3 bases, with 20 bases between them. CDR1 and CDR2 from the germline V gene are SGHVS and FQNEAQ. The CDR3 sequence is CASSQTVGALYYEQYV. The CDR3 nucleotides are TGTGCCAGCAGCCAAACCGTGGGGGCACTATACTACGAGCAGTACGTC.

This chain connects TRBV4-1 to TRBJ2-2; 10 bases are a match to TRBD2. CDR3 size: 15 residues. Germline assignment: CDR1 MGHRA and CDR2 YSYEKL. V lost 4 bases and J lost 5; bases outside the gene matches: 4. The CDR3 DNA sequence: TGCGCCAGCAGCCCTAGACTAGCGGGTACCGGGGAGCTGTTTTTT. This sequence encodes CASSPRLAGTGELFF.

Ten or more counts support this clonotype. The chain carries TRBV7-9 and TRBJ2-2; TRBD2 matches at 7 bases. CDR1 is SEHNR, CDR2 FQNEAQ, per germline (reference sequence). V trimming: 5 bases; J trimming: 3 bases; junction bases outside the gene matches: 12. This CDR3 region has 17 residues. For the CDR3, the DNA is TGTGCCAGCAGCGGGGGAGGGGCGACGGAGGACACCGGGGAGCTGTTTTTT. Residues: CASSGGGATEDTGELFF.

In its sample, this clonotype was seen a few times. The chain has TRBV6-2 or TRBV6-3 and TRBJ2-1, with 10 nucleotides matching TRBD2. J gave up 10 bases and V 7 bases, and 7 bases lay outside the gene matches. The CDR3 sequence is 13 residues long. Looked up from germline, CDR1 is MNHEY and CDR2 is SVGEGT. The CDR3 DNA reads TGTGCCAGCACCCTAGCGGGGGTAGGCGAGCAGTTCTTC. Protein product: CASTLAGVGEQFF.

This rearrangement joins TRBV20-1 to TRBJ1-5, with D possibly TRBD1 on 6 matching bases. Germline-derived CDR1 and CDR2 are DFQATT and SNEGSKA (reference sequence). Trimming left V 2 bases short and J 4 bases short, with 12 bases between. The CDR3 loop spans 14 amino acids. The CDR3 region is CSARHRQANQPQHF. The CDR3 nucleotides read TGCAGTGCTAGACACAGACAGGCAAATCAGCCCCAGCATTTT.

This clonotype was recorded at least ten times. The DNA of the CDR3 is TGTGCCAGCAGTTCCGTCCTCGAGACAGACTATGGCTACACCTTC. This translates into CASSSVLETDYGYTF. V gene TRBV6-5 combines with J gene TRBJ1-2; tentatively, D is TRBD1 (5 bases). Trimming left V 4 bases short and J 3 bases short, with 15 bases between. The CDR3 has 15 amino acids. CDR1 and CDR2 from the germline V gene are MNHEY and SVGAGI.

The V call is TRBV4-1, the J call TRBJ1-1; maybe TRBD1 (5 bases). The CDR3 covers 15 residues. Trimming removed 4 bases from V and 0 bases from J, with 12 bases in between. The germline CDR1 and CDR2 sequences are MGHRA and YSYEKL. This CDR3 reads CASSRLGRMNTEAFF. The CDR3 DNA reads as TGCGCCAGCAGCCGGTTGGGACGGATGAACACTGAAGCTTTCTTT.

The rearrangement uses TRBV10-2 and TRBJ2-2, with D unclear. Trimming removed 3 bases at V and 1 base at J, with 6 bases between. Germline V gene sequence: CDR1 WSHSY, CDR2 SAAADI. This CDR3 is built from 14 residues. DNA of the CDR3: TGCGCCAGCAGTGATAGGTGGAACACCGGGGAGCTGTTTTTT. This sequence encodes CASSDRWNTGELFF.

This clonotype has a handful of counts. The V gene is TRBV30, the J gene TRBJ2-2, with no clear D. V lost 0 bases and J 4 bases, leaving 6 bases between the germline ends. The CDR3 contains 13 residues. In germline, CDR1 is GTSNPN, CDR2 SVGIG (reference sequence). In DNA form, the CDR3 reads TGTGCCTGGAGTGTTAGTATCACCGGGGAGCTGTTTTTT. This codes for CAWSVSITGELFF.

The rearrangement joins TRBV24-1 to TRBJ2-2, with 7 bases matching TRBD1. The ends lost 0 bases at V and 2 bases at J; junction bases unmatched: 2. Germline V lookup: CDR1 KGHDR, CDR2 SFDVKD. The CDR3 loop spans 16 amino acids. CDR3 in amino acids: CATSDLRTGNTGELFF. CDR3 DNA sequence: TGTGCCACCAGTGATTTGAGGACAGGAAACACCGGGGAGCTGTTTTTT.

V gene TRBV9 combines with J gene TRBJ1-5; 8 nucleotides align to TRBD1. The V gene's germline CDR1 is SGDLS and CDR2 YYNGEE. Trimming at V came to 3 bases and at J to 0 bases, leaving 2 bases not matched to a gene. There are 15 residues in the CDR3. The CDR3 sequence: CASSAGGYSNQPQHF. CDR3 sequence (DNA): TGTGCCAGCAGCGCAGGGGGCTATAGCAATCAGCCCCAGCATTTT.

This clonotype was observed a handful of times. The chain recombines TRBV6-6 with TRBJ2-3; 8 bases are shared with TRBD2. With 0 bases clipped from V and 1 base from J, the junction kept 9 bases outside the gene matches. CDR1 is MNHNY and CDR2 is SVGAGI in the germline V gene (reference sequence). This CDR3 has 18 residues. CDR3 sequence (DNA): TGTGCCAGCAGTTACTCGGCCCCGGGGGGGGCTGGCACAGATACGCAGTATTTT. Its protein is CASSYSAPGGAGTDTQYF.

This clonotype was detected only a few times. The V gene is TRBV6-2 or TRBV6-3, the J gene TRBJ2-2, with 8 nucleotides matching TRBD2. The CDR3 spans 17 residues. Per germline, CDR1 MNHEY and CDR2 SVGEGT. The trim removed 4 bases at V and 7 bases at J, leaving 14 bases unmatched. The CDR3 here is CASSSPVAGRGSGELFF. CDR3 DNA: TGTGCCAGCAGTTCCCCCGTAGCGGGGAGGGGTAGCGGGGAGCTGTTTTTT.

This clonotype was observed many times. The chain couples TRBV4-3 to TRBJ2-5, with 12 bases lining up with TRBD2. The CDR3 is 15 amino acids. Unmatched junction bases numbered 3, after V lost 2 bases and J lost 5 bases. CDR1 and CDR2 (germline): LGHNA, YSLEER. In DNA form, the CDR3 reads TGCGCCAGCAGCCAACTAGCGGGGGGGCTGGAGACCCAGTACTTC. It is translated as CASSQLAGGLETQYF.